Each of the 21 T cell receptor beta chains below was sequenced from the same sample in a study of T cells expressing NK-cell markers. TCRdb derives one entry per CDR3 protein from the 5' RACE reads, leaving out DNA. In all, the sample yields 250,000 or so distinct CDR3 sequences. The material sequenced was blood T cells: a sorted CD56 or NKG2C T cell subset, CD4+ or CD8+ T cells, or bulk PBMC T cells (not recorded which). These receptors were collected from a woman aged 18 to 69 in good health.

The rearrangement joins TRBV7-3 to TRBJ1-1. The CDR3 totals 12 residues. The germline V gene encodes CDR1 SGHTA and CDR2 FQGTGA. The CDR3 sequence is CAGSSIHGEAFF.

This chain links TRBV7-3 with TRBJ2-5; TCRdb's assignment of TRBD1 cannot be checked, as there is no DNA. Germline CDR1 SGHTA, CDR2 FQGTGA. The CDR3 is 14 residues long. The CDR3 spells CASSLGRSEETQYF.

The chain is built from TRBV4-3 and TRBJ1-1. The CDR3 loop spans 14 amino acids. The germline CDR1 and CDR2 sequences are LGHNA and YSLEER. This CDR3 reads CASSQLVLNTEAFF.

This chain joins TRBV7-8 and TRBJ1-6; no DNA is available, so the TRBD1 call from TCRdb remains unchecked. The germline V gene has CDR1 SGHVS and CDR2 FQNEAQ. This CDR3 contains 15 residues. The CDR3 spells CASSIGGQVPKALHF.

The chain combines TRBV7-2 with TRBJ2-2; TCRdb's assignment of TRBD2 cannot be checked, as there is no DNA. The CDR3 sequence is 15 residues long. Germline V gene lookup returns CDR1 SGHTA and CDR2 FQGNSA. The CDR3 loop is CASSNAGRATGELFF.

The CDR3: CASSEDRLRKTQYF. This rearrangement joins TRBV3-1 to TRBJ2-5; TCRdb picks TRBD1, but there is no DNA to check that call. The CDR3 extends over 14 amino acids. Germline-derived CDR1 and CDR2 are LGHDT and YNNKEL (reference sequence).

The genes are TRBV7-2 and TRBJ2-5; the D call of TRBD2 rests on TCRdb alone, since no DNA is present to check it. CDR1 and CDR2 from the germline V gene are SGHTA and FQGNSA. CDR3 length: 16 residues. CDR3 sequence reads: CASSLPPGTGQETQYF.

The V and J genes are TRBV28 and TRBJ2-1; no DNA is available, so the TRBD1 call from TCRdb remains unchecked. This CDR3 has 16 residues. Germline V gives CDR1 MDHEN, CDR2 SYDVKM. CDR3 amino acids: CASSFHPPDSYNEQFF.

V usage is TRBV4-3 and J usage is TRBJ2-4. CDR1 and CDR2 from the germline V gene are LGHNA and YSLEER. The length of the CDR3 is 11 residues. CDR3 sequence: CASSLTNIQYF.

The rearrangement uses TRBV12-3 or TRBV12-4 and TRBJ2-1; lacking DNA, the TRBD1 call made by TCRdb goes unchecked. The CDR3 covers 15 residues. The CDR3 here is CASSFRSTPGDEQFF.

The genes are TRBV20-1 and TRBJ1-1; there is no DNA to check the TCRdb D call of TRBD1. Germline lookup yields CDR1 DFQATT and CDR2 SNEGSKA (reference sequence). This CDR3 comprises 12 residues. The CDR3 sequence is CSASDRGYEAFF.

The chain carries TRBV20-1 and TRBJ2-1; TCRdb's assignment of TRBD1 cannot be checked, as there is no DNA. This CDR3 contains 16 residues. Germline V gene data show CDR1 as DFQATT and CDR2 as SNEGSKA (reference sequence). The CDR3 spells CSARVVRGEGYNEQFF.

The genes are TRBV5-1 and TRBJ1-1. This CDR3 comprises 13 residues. CDR1 is SGHRS, CDR2 YFSETQ, per germline. The CDR3 reads CASSLRWNTEAFF.

V is TRBV7-2 and J is TRBJ2-7; no DNA is available, so the TRBD1 call from TCRdb remains unchecked. The CDR3 totals 16 residues. Germline CDR1 SGHTA, CDR2 FQGNSA. The CDR3: CASSSAWTEGTYEQYF.

The rearrangement links TRBV7-2 to TRBJ2-3; TCRdb indicates TRBD1, and absent DNA this call remains unverified. Germline V lookup: CDR1 SGHTA, CDR2 FQGNSA. This CDR3 has 17 amino acids. This CDR3 is CASSLVSGGRYTDTQYF.

The genes are TRBV20-1 and TRBJ2-5; the TCRdb call, TRBD1, lacks DNA for checking. This CDR3 has 15 amino acids. From germline, CDR1 is DFQATT and CDR2 SNEGSKA (reference sequence). The CDR3 sequence is CSALLTGTQGETQYF.

The J gene is TRBJ2-1, the V gene TRBV29-1; the TCRdb D gene call, TRBD1, has no DNA to confirm it. The germline CDR1 and CDR2 sequences are SQVTM and ANQGSEA. This CDR3 has 14 amino acids. This CDR3 reads CSGAWGTGYNEQFF.

This chain connects TRBV20-1 to TRBJ2-7. The CDR3 is 12 amino acids. The germline V gene has CDR1 DFQATT and CDR2 SNEGSKA (reference sequence). This CDR3 is CSARGHSYEQYF.

The CDR3 is CSATARLAGASPYLAKNIQYF. V gene TRBV20-1 combines with J gene TRBJ2-4; TCRdb outputs TRBD2, but without DNA this stays unchecked. Germline V gene data show CDR1 as DFQATT and CDR2 as SNEGSKA (reference sequence). The CDR3 consists of 21 residues.

The rearrangement joins TRBV20-1 to TRBJ1-6; TCRdb's D call of TRBD1 is untestable without DNA. Germline V gene sequence: CDR1 DFQATT, CDR2 SNEGSKA (reference sequence). CDR3 length equals 15 residues. CDR3 sequence reads: CSARDRGSYNSPLHF.

The chain recombines TRBV4-3 with TRBJ2-6; TCRdb lists TRBD1, though no DNA is available to test this call. Germline V lookup: CDR1 LGHNA, CDR2 YSLEER. This CDR3 is 19 amino acids long. CDR3 protein: CASSQDETGVYSGANVLTF.